Sequencing of this T cell receptor (beta chain) was carried out in a study of Graves' ophthalmopathy and Graves' hyperthyroidism (dated by TCRdb to 2016 to 2019). Regarding the complete study: Peripheral blood samples were taken at the time of initial diagnosis, before any treatment was given. The study used signatures of the TCR beta repertoire to tell Graves' ophthalmopathy apart from Graves' hyperthyroidism and to predict which patients would progress to ophthalmopathy. In total, approximately 140 blood samples were TCR-sequenced: fewer than 50 ophthalmopathy, approximately 80 hyperthyroidism and some 17 hyperthyroidism-to-ophthalmopathy patients. A discovery set of 100 patients (43 ophthalmopathy, approximately 58 stable hyperthyroidism) was enrolled to explore V-J signatures distinguishing ophthalmopathy from hyperthyroidism. The independent validation cohort included roughly 19 hyperthyroidism patients plus 17 patients who later progressed from hyperthyroidism to ophthalmopathy. T-cell repertoires of thyroid tissue and blood were compared in six or seven hyperthyroidism patients. After sampling, hyperthyroidism patients received methimazole starting at 30 mg daily, and ophthalmopathy patients received high-dose intravenous methylprednisolone. The roughly 99 discovery patients were divided at random into training and test sets in a 7:3 ratio.

The ophthalmopathy patients had moderately to severely active disease, with a Clinical Activity Score of 3 or higher, a NOSPECS grade of 4 or higher, and a disease duration of less than 3 months. Patients with other autoimmune diseases, uncontrolled infections, pregnancy or lactation were excluded from the study. Diagnosis relied on clinical symptoms, serum thyroxine, TRAb, thyroid ultrasound and orbital computed tomography. Using Ficoll-Paque density gradient centrifugation, PBMCs were isolated from 10 ml of fresh peripheral blood. Total RNA was extracted using Trizol reagent, and RNA quality was checked on an Agilent 2100 Bioanalyzer. For repertoire sequencing, TCR beta CDR3 regions were amplified from RNA transcripts. The first round of RT-PCR was done with HTBI primers and the Qiagen OneStep RT-PCR kit, and was followed by a second round of multiplex PCR, then size selection and purification. Libraries were sequenced on an Illumina HiSeq2000 using paired-end 100 bp reads. On the study's bioinformatics: Reads were processed with SOAPnuke, discarding reads with adapters, uncalled bases, mean Phred below 15, or no exact constant-primer or identifier match. COPE v1.2.5 was used to merge the high-quality paired reads. Each unique nucleotide sequence was defined as a clonotype, and clonotypes were aligned to IMGT TRB V, D and J references with MiTCR v1.1. Only V-J combinations with frequency above 0.0001 were analysed, covering around 99% of repertoires. For each V-J combination, a TCR clonal expansion and chaos score was defined as the ratio of F50 clonal expansion to chaos observed in the TCRdist matrix. Welch's t-statistics and random forest were used to reduce the features to approximately 13 V-J combinations, which were then used as input to a naive Bayes classifier. Thyroid-blood repertoire similarity was quantified with the Morisita-Horn index. TCRdb itself trimmed the public reads at Q25 with fastp, ran MiXCR and retained productive beta chains. Rows with a matching CDR3 protein are joined into one entry that keeps the most common DNA and genes. It is TCRdb's table, rather than the study itself, that gives the V and J calls and clone size. The sample contains approximately 500,000 distinct CDR3 sequences, 13% to 15% of them found a single time. The top ten constitute over 7.5% of the sample.

This clonotype has only a few counts. Its specific antigen is unknown. No qualities accompany the bases; no much larger clone lies one base away. General conclusions and limits of the study: Among expanded thyroid clonotypes with frequency above 0.001, most also showed up in blood, which suggests that blood repertoires may reflect the thyroid immune response. In validation, the model predicted ophthalmopathy progression with over 60% sensitivity and approximately 78% specificity; roughly 12 predicted patients were CT-confirmed with GO in a median of approximately 6.5 months. Ophthalmopathy was separated from stable hyperthyroidism by the 13-signature model with more than 85% sensitivity and around 81% specificity in cross-validation and with 80%/75% in the test set. No statistical method was used to predetermine the sample size, and group allocation was not hidden from the investigators.

This sequence originates from a woman under 40 with Graves' ophthalmopathy. Donor details come from another sample of the same person, matched by shared clones. Sequencing was performed on blood.

The base sequence is TGTGCCAGCTCCCTCCACAGCGCCTACGAGCAGTACTTC. This is translated as CASSLHSAYEQYF. Recombination joined TRBV11-2 with TRBJ2-7, with the D gene too uncertain to name. A distance of 13 bases separates the germline ends of V and J, which lose 8 bases and 2 bases respectively. The CDR3 sequence holds 13 residues, the cysteine and phenylalanine included. The sequence is cut down to CDR3 DNA, 39 bases in frame from base 1. Taken from the germline V gene, the CDR1 and CDR2 loops are SGHAT and FQNNGV.